This T cell receptor beta chain was recovered during a study of T cells in narcolepsy. Study context: Healthy controls were enrolled alongside patients with narcolepsy type 1 or type 2.

Method: immunoSEQ multiplex PCR; TCRdb's copy keeps in-frame clones and lacks some. This table has about 24,000 clones, roughly 85% appearing once. This clone has just one count. What it binds is not known. Whole-study findings and limits: Autoreactive clonotypes reportedly recurred in blood of same and different patients, not controls. Autoreactive HCRT-specific and TRIB2-specific clonotypes were marked in same-patient CSF-versus-blood CD4+ comparisons. Some memory CD4+ repertoires had no autoreactive clone sequences.

The receptor was derived from a human donor in good health. The sample taken for sequencing was memory (CD45RA-) CD4+ T cells from blood.

This CDR3 reads CSATAKTQYF. CDR3 DNA sequence: TGCAGTGCTACCGCAAAGACCCAGTACTTC. The chain has TRBV20-1 and TRBJ2-5; no clear D. The CDR3 contains 10 residues. The germline V gene has CDR1 DFQATT and CDR2 SNEGSKA (reference sequence). V was clipped by 4 bases and J by 6 bases, with 6 bases between them.